This T cell receptor beta chain was sequenced during a study of blood T cells in healthy people across ages. This clonotype has only a few counts. The germline V and J ends were trimmed by 2 bases and 0 bases, with 7 bases remaining between them. This CDR3 comprises 14 residues. Combining a sample-barcoded 5' primer with a J-beta primer mix, a second PCR ran for 7 to 11 cycles. MiXCR, applied by TCRdb to the 5' RACE reads, yields one record per CDR3 protein. The table has 650,000 to 800,000 distinct CDR3 sequences, more than 40% seen once. This sequence joins TRBV12-3 or TRBV12-4 and TRBJ2-5; a weak D match, TRBD1 (5 bases). Sequencing input: blood. The sequence was obtained from a man aged 55 to 70 in good health. The CDR3 loop is CASSLRQYQETQYF. CDR3 nucleotides: TGTGCCAGCAGTTTAAGACAGTACCAAGAGACCCAGTACTTC.